One sample yielded the 31 T cell receptor beta chains listed below, sequenced in a study of regulatory T cells in long-lasting Graves disease. The time point here: persistent/refractory GD, antithyroid drugs over 5 years with positive TRAb. PBMCs provided the RNA from which the TCR library was made. Library construction for TCR beta used iRepertoire HTBI primers and Arm-PCR of CDR3 regions. One entry per CDR3 protein, called by TCRdb with MiXCR from the multiplex PCR reads. The sample has 350,000 to 450,000 distinct CDR3 sequences; 23% are singletons. The sequencing here drew on peripheral blood mononuclear cells (PBMCs), taken when the disease was refractory, from a patient treated with antithyroid drugs. Receptor source: a woman aged 35 to 49 with Graves disease.

V usage is TRBV11-2 and J usage is TRBJ2-7; TRBD2 matches 9 bases. This CDR3 region has 16 residues. Per the germline V gene, CDR1 is SGHAT and CDR2 is FQNNGV. J was trimmed by 2 bases and V by 2 bases; bases with no gene match: 7. CDR3 in amino acids: CASSLLATSGTYEQYF. The CDR3 DNA follows: TGTGCCAGCAGCTTATTAGCGACTAGCGGAACCTACGAGCAGTACTTC.

Of note for this clonotype: Given a much more abundant clone one base away, this may be a read error. V usage is TRBV28 and J usage is TRBJ1-2; D uncertain. The germline V and J ends were trimmed by 6 bases and 4 bases, with 3 bases remaining between them. The CDR3 runs 10 residues. CDR1 MDHEN and CDR2 SYDVKM come from the germline V gene. The DNA for the CDR3 is TGTGCCAGCAGATCCTATGGCTACACCTTC. This sequence encodes CASRSYGYTF.

The genes are TRBV5-1 and TRBJ2-2, with 7 bases lining up with TRBD2. V shed 4 bases and J 1 base; nucleotides not matched to a gene: 19. This CDR3 spans 20 amino acids. Germline values: CDR1 SGHRS, CDR2 YFSETQ. CDR3 amino acids: CASSRPSLMPGLGNTGELFF. The CDR3 coding sequence is TGCGCCAGCAGCCGTCCCTCGTTAATGCCCGGACTAGGGAACACCGGGGAGCTGTTTTTT.

This clonotype showed up many times. The V and J genes are TRBV12-3 or TRBV12-4 and TRBJ1-2, with D possibly matching TRBD1 (5 bases). This CDR3 is built from 14 residues. With 0 bases removed from V and 3 bases from J, the gap between germline ends came to 8 bases. Written as DNA, the CDR3 is TGTGCCAGCAGTTTAGCGGGACTTGACTATGGCTACACCTTC. This encodes CASSLAGLDYGYTF.

This clonotype turned up a few times. This sequence joins TRBV5-4 and TRBJ1-6, with D possibly TRBD1 on 6 matching bases. The CDR3 contains 15 residues. V was clipped by 1 base and J by 7 bases, with 12 bases between them. Germline lookup yields CDR1 SGHNT and CDR2 YYREEE (reference sequence). The CDR3 protein is CASSLTGFLNSPLHF. The CDR3 bases are TGTGCCAGCAGCTTGACAGGGTTTTTGAATTCACCCCTCCACTTT.

This clonotype was counted ten times or more. The V call is TRBV28, the J call TRBJ1-2; D is perhaps TRBD1 (5 bases). This CDR3 has 14 residues. The V and J ends lost 11 bases and 4 bases respectively, with 20 bases between them. In germline, CDR1 is MDHEN, CDR2 SYDVKM. CDR3 sequence reads: CAAGGAHYSYGYTF. CDR3 bases: TGTGCCGCTGGAGGGGCCCACTATAGCTATGGCTACACCTTC.

This clonotype has just a few counts. V is TRBV19 and J is TRBJ2-7, with 13 bases fitting TRBD2. Germline values: CDR1 LNHDA, CDR2 SQIVND (reference sequence). Losses at the gene ends were 5 bases for V and 3 bases for J; bases not matched to a gene: 4. The CDR3 extends over 15 amino acids. The CDR3 coding sequence is TGTGCCAGTAGTCCTTGGACTAGCGGGGGCTACGAGCAGTACTTC. This encodes CASSPWTSGGYEQYF.

The rearrangement joins TRBV19 to TRBJ1-5; D ambiguous. The CDR3 contains 14 residues. Trimming shortened V by 5 bases and J by 3 bases, and 11 bases separated the two germline ends. Germline CDR1 LNHDA, CDR2 SQIVND (reference sequence). The CDR3 region has the DNA TGTGCCAGTAGTGACCTTCTTGCCAATCAGCCCCAGCATTTT. Translated: CASSDLLANQPQHF.

The table lists this clonotype with many counts. V usage is TRBV28 and J usage is TRBJ1-4; 8 bases map to TRBD1. CDR1 is MDHEN, CDR2 SYDVKM, per germline. This CDR3 contains 15 residues. V dropped 5 bases and J dropped 2; count of bases not matched to a gene: 4. The CDR3 DNA follows: TGTGCCAGCAGTCCGCAGGGGGCTACTAATGAAAAACTGTTTTTT. This codes for CASSPQGATNEKLFF. The full variable domain, completed using reference TRBV28 and TRBJ1-4, is DVKVTQSSRYLVKRTGEKVFLECVQDMDHENMFWYRQDPGLGLRLIYFSYDVKMKEKGDIPEGYSVSREKKERFSLILESASTNQTSMYLCASSPQGATNEKLFFGSGTQLSVL.

About this clonotype: Since the CDR3 does not end with the conserved phenylalanine or tryptophan, this likely comes from a read error. The J gene is TRBJ2-7, the V gene TRBV10-3; D uncertain. Trimming cost V 10 bases and J 6 bases, with 4 bases left between them. This CDR3 has 8 residues. Per germline, CDR1 ENHRY and CDR2 SYGVKD. The CDR3 sequence: CAKAEQYL. DNA of the CDR3: TGTGCCAAGGCCGAGCAGTACCTC.

This clonotype was counted a few times. The chain is built from TRBV2 and TRBJ1-3; no clear D. The CDR3 is 15 residues long. The V end was cut by 4 bases, the J end by 0 bases, with 10 bases between. Germline V gene data show CDR1 as SNHLY and CDR2 as FYNNEI. The CDR3 DNA reads as TGTGCCAGCAGTGGTTGGCTAGCCTCTGGAAACACCATATATTTT. Translation: CASSGWLASGNTIYF.

This clonotype was seen a handful of times. This sequence joins TRBV2 and TRBJ1-1, with D possibly TRBD1 on 6 matching bases. Germline V gives CDR1 SNHLY, CDR2 FYNNEI. The CDR3 spans 16 residues. With 0 bases removed from V and 0 bases from J, the gap between germline ends came to 11 bases. CDR3 coding DNA: TGTGCCAGCAGTGAAGCGCAGTACAGGGTGAACACTGAAGCTTTCTTT. This sequence encodes CASSEAQYRVNTEAFF.

This clonotype was seen ten or more times. The J gene is TRBJ2-5, the V gene TRBV11-2, with no clear D. Trimming shortened V by 5 bases and J by 6 bases, and 19 bases separated the two germline ends. The CDR3 is made up of 15 amino acids. The germline V gene has CDR1 SGHAT and CDR2 FQNNGV. The CDR3 nucleotides read TGTGCCAGCAGCCCTCGGACCTGGCAATGGAAGACCCAGTACTTC. It translates to CASSPRTWQWKTQYF. Full variable domain (missing parts from reference TRBV11-2 and TRBJ2-5): EAGVAQSPRYKIIEKRQSVAFWCNPISGHATLYWYQQILGQGPKLLIQFQNNGVVDDSQLPKDRFSAERLKGVDSTLKIQPAKLEDSAVYLCASSPRTWQWKTQYFGPGTRLLVL.

This clonotype was observed many times. The J gene is TRBJ2-7, the V gene TRBV11-2; D unclear. The V end lost 8 bases, the J end lost 9 bases, and 23 bases lay between the germline ends. This CDR3 comprises 14 residues. Germline assignment: CDR1 SGHAT and CDR2 FQNNGV. For the CDR3, the DNA is TGTGCCAGCTCCACGGGTGGCTCGATTATTGGGCAGTACTTC. Amino acids: CASSTGGSIIGQYF.

The chain couples TRBV29-1 to TRBJ2-3, with 12 nucleotides matching TRBD1. The V gene end was trimmed by 5 bases and the J gene end by 0 bases; junction bases not matched to a gene: 6. Germline V gene sequence: CDR1 SQVTM, CDR2 ANQGSEA. This CDR3 comprises 16 residues. The CDR3 here is CSVKGTGGSSTDTQYF. CDR3 nucleotide sequence: TGCAGCGTTAAAGGGACAGGGGGCTCAAGCACAGATACGCAGTATTTT.

This clonotype was detected a few times. The chain joins TRBV6-2 or TRBV6-3 to TRBJ2-5, with 12 nucleotides matching TRBD2. Germline CDR1 MNHEY, CDR2 SVGEGT. J gave up 5 bases and V 5 bases, and 12 bases lay outside the gene matches. There are 17 residues in the CDR3. CDR3: CASSEGASGRARETQYF. The CDR3 DNA reads as TGTGCCAGCAGTGAAGGGGCTAGCGGGAGGGCCAGGGAGACCCAGTACTTC.

The chain recombines TRBV3-1 with TRBJ1-3; no reliable D call. The CDR3 consists of 12 residues. Germline CDR1 and CDR2: LGHDT and YNNKEL (reference sequence). V was clipped by 1 base and J by 5 bases, with 3 bases between them. The CDR3 sequence is CASSQARNTIYF. The CDR3 nucleotides read TGTGCCAGCAGCCAAGCCCGAAACACCATATATTTT.

This chain connects TRBV3-1 to TRBJ2-5; 11 bases are a match to TRBD2. V lost 5 bases to trimming and J lost 0 bases; unmatched junction nucleotides: 5. CDR1 is LGHDT, CDR2 YNNKEL, per germline (reference sequence). The CDR3 runs 16 residues. CDR3 region: CASSLLAGGYQETQYF. The CDR3 DNA reads TGTGCCAGCAGCTTGTTAGCGGGAGGGTACCAAGAGACCCAGTACTTC.

Ten or more counts support this clonotype. This chain uses TRBV25-1 with TRBJ2-1; D perhaps matches TRBD1 (6 bases). With 4 bases removed from V and 5 bases from J, the gap between germline ends came to 15 bases. CDR3 size: 15 residues. Germline loops: CDR1 MGHDK, CDR2 SYGVNS. CDR3: CASSAPRGLNNEQFF. CDR3 sequence (DNA): TGTGCCAGCAGTGCCCCGAGGGGGTTAAACAATGAGCAGTTCTTC.

This clonotype was recorded a few times. V is TRBV3-1 and J is TRBJ2-7; D gene uncertain. The ends were cut back, 2 bases at V and 6 bases at J, with 5 bases in the middle. This CDR3 is built from 11 residues. The V gene's germline CDR1 is LGHDT and CDR2 YNNKEL (reference sequence). The DNA for the CDR3 is TGTGCCAGCAGCCAAAGGACCGAGCAGTACTTC. It encodes CASSQRTEQYF.

The chain couples TRBV10-3 to TRBJ2-5; 8 bases are a match to TRBD2. The germline V gene encodes CDR1 ENHRY and CDR2 SYGVKD. Unmatched junction bases numbered 4, after V lost 0 bases and J lost 4 bases. The CDR3 length is 15 residues. The CDR3 sequence: CAISESPGGGETQYF. The CDR3 DNA reads TGTGCCATCAGTGAGTCCCCGGGAGGGGGAGAGACCCAGTACTTC.

The gene calls are TRBV25-1 and TRBJ2-7, with D perhaps TRBD1 or TRBD2 (6 bases each). Germline V gene sequence: CDR1 MGHDK, CDR2 SYGVNS. V was shortened by 3 bases and J by 9 bases, with 15 bases between the two germline ends. The CDR3 extends over 13 amino acids. The CDR3 is CASSDGGAFGQYF. The CDR3 DNA follows: TGTGCCAGCAGTGACGGGGGCGCGTTTGGGCAGTACTTC.

With respect to this clonotype: With a much larger clone just one base away, this may be a read error. The rearrangement joins TRBV9 to TRBJ2-5; D possibly uses TRBD1 or TRBD2 (5 bases each). Germline V gene sequence: CDR1 SGDLS, CDR2 YYNGEE. There are 15 residues in the CDR3. The CDR3 bases are TGTGCCAGCAAATCTCATAACCGGGGCAAAGAGACCCGGTACTTC. Its protein product is CASKSHNRGKETRYF.

This clonotype was found many times. The CDR3 nucleotides are TGCAGTCGATTGCGGCAAGAGACCCAGTACTTC. Translating it yields CSRLRQETQYF. The chain has TRBV20-1 and TRBJ2-5; D is undetermined. V lost 8 bases and J 2 bases, leaving 9 bases between the germline ends. Per the germline V gene, CDR1 is DFQATT and CDR2 is SNEGSKA (reference sequence). There are 11 residues in the CDR3.

The rearrangement links TRBV28 to TRBJ1-2, with no clear D. This CDR3 has 11 amino acids. The germline V and J ends were trimmed by 5 bases and 8 bases, with 9 bases remaining between them. In germline, CDR1 is MDHEN, CDR2 SYDVKM. The CDR3 reads CASSETRGYTF. The CDR3 DNA follows: TGTGCCAGCAGTGAAACAAGAGGCTACACCTTC.

Worth noting for this clonotype: An end of the junction differs from the germline gene, which may be a read error. V and J are TRBV28 and TRBJ1-2; 8 bases fit TRBD1. The CDR3 runs to 18 residues. Germline values: CDR1 MDHEN, CDR2 SYDVKM. The CDR3, as DNA: TGTGCCCGCAGTAAGGACAGGGCGACAGGATTACTCCTCTATGGCTACACCTTC. It encodes CARSKDRATGLLLYGYTF.

The V gene is TRBV5-4, the J gene TRBJ2-5; no firm D call. Germline V gene sequence: CDR1 SGHNT, CDR2 YYREEE (reference sequence). The CDR3 consists of 14 residues. V was pared by 4 bases and J by 2 bases, with 12 bases between. The CDR3 region has the DNA TGTGCCAGCAGCGAGTCATGGGGACAAGAGACCCAGTACTTC. Translation: CASSESWGQETQYF.

This clonotype was seen at least ten times. The V gene is TRBV11-2, the J gene TRBJ2-7, with 8 nucleotides matching TRBD1. The CDR3 consists of 16 residues. Germline lookup yields CDR1 SGHAT and CDR2 FQNNGV. Trimming removed 5 bases from V and 0 bases from J; junction bases left unmatched: 9. The CDR3: CASSPHRDRSSYEQYF. The CDR3 region has the DNA TGTGCCAGCAGCCCCCACCGGGACAGGAGCTCCTACGAGCAGTACTTC.

The V gene is TRBV20-1, the J gene TRBJ2-2, with D uncertain. This CDR3 comprises 16 residues. The V end was cut by 5 bases, the J end by 3 bases, with 19 bases between. Germline-derived CDR1 and CDR2 are DFQATT and SNEGSKA (reference sequence). The CDR3 region is CSAPIHPRSHTGELFF. CDR3 DNA sequence: TGCAGTGCTCCTATCCATCCTCGGAGCCACACCGGGGAGCTGTTTTTT.

This clonotype was counted at least ten times. The gene calls are TRBV11-3 and TRBJ1-1; D gene unclear. The CDR3 loop spans 13 amino acids. V was clipped by 4 bases and J by 6 bases, with 12 bases between them. Germline assignment: CDR1 SGHNT and CDR2 YENEEA. The CDR3 DNA reads as TGTGCCAGCAGCTCCGGAAGGGTGGCTGAAGCTTTCTTT. Its translation is CASSSGRVAEAFF.

This chain uses TRBV6-2 or TRBV6-3 with TRBJ1-4; a weak D match, TRBD1 (6 bases). Trimming left V 4 bases short and J 1 base short, with 10 bases between. This CDR3 has 15 amino acids. Germline V lookup: CDR1 MNHEY, CDR2 SVGEGT. CDR3 DNA: TGTGCCAGCAGTTCCAGGGGTGGAACTAATGAAAAACTGTTTTTT. Amino acid sequence: CASSSRGGTNEKLFF.